The clone carrying this TCR beta chain was seen a single time. This CDR3 comprises 15 residues. The germline CDR1 and CDR2 sequences are PRHDT and FYEKMQ (reference sequence). The germline V and J ends were trimmed by 5 bases and 0 bases, with 11 bases remaining between them. Clones were read by immunoSEQ multiplex PCR, and TCRdb kept only the in-frame ones, dropping some. The repertoire holds about 230,000 clones, more than 80% seen once, with around 7.5% in the top ten. These data are taken from a study of blood T cell repertoires in COVID-19. J is TRBJ2-1 and V is TRBV13; weak D call: TRBD1 (5 bases). The receptor's source is a woman aged 80 or over with COVID-19, enrolled during active disease. Sequenced input: peripheral blood. The CDR3 here is CASSGRGRSYNEQFF. CDR3 in DNA: TGTGCCAGCAGCGGTAGGGGTCGCTCCTACAATGAGCAGTTCTTC. The entire variable domain, with the rest obtained from reference TRBV13 and TRBJ2-1, is as follows: AAGVIQSPRHLIKEKRETATLKCYPIPRHDTVYWYQQGPGQDPQFLISFYEKMQSDKGSIPDRFSAQQFSDYHSELNMSSLELGDSALYFCASSGRGRSYNEQFFGPGTRLTVL.